One T cell receptor beta chain is described in this entry. Its antigen is not known. These data are taken from a study of persistence of HIV-infected CD4 T cells. This nonspecific control used anti-CD3/anti-CD28 bead stimulation of CD4+ T cells. Sorting of responding CD4+ T cells relied on upregulated CD40 ligand together with CD69. Sequencing used immunoSEQ version 4 in survey mode. Some clones are missing from TCRdb's copy, which holds only in-frame ones; the method was immunoSEQ multiplex PCR. Here the sample spans 35,000 to 40,000 clones, around 90% being singletons. This sequence was found in an adult man with HIV who was CMV-seropositive. The sample in question was CD4+ T cells sorted from PBMCs after roughly 18-hour stimulation, obtained from a patient who received antiretroviral therapy.

The CDR3 nucleotides read TGTGCCAGCAGCGTCGATGGGGGGGTGGGCAATCAGCCCCAGCATTTT. Residues: CASSVDGGVGNQPQHF. The rearrangement joins TRBV5-4 to TRBJ1-5; D is possibly TRBD1 (5 bases). The ends were cut back, 4 bases at V and 2 bases at J, with 16 bases in the middle. Looked up from germline, CDR1 is SGHNT and CDR2 is YYREEE (reference sequence). There are 16 residues in the CDR3.